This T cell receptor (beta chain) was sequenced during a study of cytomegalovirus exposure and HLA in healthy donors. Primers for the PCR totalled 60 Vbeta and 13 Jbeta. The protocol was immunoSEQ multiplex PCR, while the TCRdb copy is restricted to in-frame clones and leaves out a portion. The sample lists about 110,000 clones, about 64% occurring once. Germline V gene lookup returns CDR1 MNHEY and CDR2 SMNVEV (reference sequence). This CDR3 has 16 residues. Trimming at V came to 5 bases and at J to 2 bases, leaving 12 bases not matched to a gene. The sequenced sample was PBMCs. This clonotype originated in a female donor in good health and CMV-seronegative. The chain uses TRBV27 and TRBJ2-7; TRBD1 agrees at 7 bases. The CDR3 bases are TGTGCCAGCAGTCCATCAGTAGGGGGCCCGCCCTACGAGCAGTACTTC. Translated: CASSPSVGGPPYEQYF.